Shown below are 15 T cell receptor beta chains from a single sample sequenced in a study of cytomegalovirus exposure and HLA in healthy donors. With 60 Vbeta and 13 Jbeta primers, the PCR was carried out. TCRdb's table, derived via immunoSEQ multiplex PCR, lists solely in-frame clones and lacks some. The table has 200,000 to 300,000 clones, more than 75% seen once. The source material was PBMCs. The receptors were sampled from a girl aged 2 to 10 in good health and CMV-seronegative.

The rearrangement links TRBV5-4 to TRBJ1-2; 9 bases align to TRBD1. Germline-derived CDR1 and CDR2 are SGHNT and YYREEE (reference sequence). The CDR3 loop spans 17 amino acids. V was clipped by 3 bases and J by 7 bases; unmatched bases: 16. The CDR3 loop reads CASSSPGTGRTASGYTF. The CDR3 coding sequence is TGTGCCAGCAGCTCGCCCGGGACAGGGAGGACAGCGAGTGGCTACACCTTC.

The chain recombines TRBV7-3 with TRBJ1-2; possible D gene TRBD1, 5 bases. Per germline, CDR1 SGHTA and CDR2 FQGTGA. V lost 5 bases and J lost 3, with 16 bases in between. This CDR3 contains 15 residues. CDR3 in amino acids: CASSPTGGWDYGYTF. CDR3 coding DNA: TGTGCCAGCAGCCCGACCGGGGGGTGGGACTATGGCTACACCTTC.

The CDR3 DNA follows: TGTGCCACCACTCCCTTGAACACTGAAGCTTTCTTT. Its translation: CATTPLNTEAFF. This chain joins TRBV9 and TRBJ1-1; D not certain. Trimming took 9 bases from V and 0 from J, leaving 9 bases between them. The germline CDR1 and CDR2 sequences are SGDLS and YYNGEE. The CDR3 loop spans 12 amino acids.

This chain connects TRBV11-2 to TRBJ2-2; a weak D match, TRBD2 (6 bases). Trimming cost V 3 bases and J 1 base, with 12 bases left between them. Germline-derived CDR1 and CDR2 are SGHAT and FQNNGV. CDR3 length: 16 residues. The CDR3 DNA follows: TGTGCCAGCAGCTTCCCGGGACTCCTGAACACCGGGGAGCTGTTTTTT. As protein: CASSFPGLLNTGELFF.

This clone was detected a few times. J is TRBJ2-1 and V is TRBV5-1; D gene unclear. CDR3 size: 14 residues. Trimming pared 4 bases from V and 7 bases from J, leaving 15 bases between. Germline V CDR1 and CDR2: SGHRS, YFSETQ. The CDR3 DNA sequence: TGCGCCAGCAGCGATACCTATCCTAAGAATGAGCAGTTCTTC. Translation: CASSDTYPKNEQFF.

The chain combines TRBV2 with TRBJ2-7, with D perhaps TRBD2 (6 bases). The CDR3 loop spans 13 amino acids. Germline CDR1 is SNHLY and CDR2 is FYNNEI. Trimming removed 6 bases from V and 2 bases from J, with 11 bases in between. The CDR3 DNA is TGTGCCAGCAGCGCGGGGCCGACCTACGAGCAGTACTTC. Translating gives CASSAGPTYEQYF.

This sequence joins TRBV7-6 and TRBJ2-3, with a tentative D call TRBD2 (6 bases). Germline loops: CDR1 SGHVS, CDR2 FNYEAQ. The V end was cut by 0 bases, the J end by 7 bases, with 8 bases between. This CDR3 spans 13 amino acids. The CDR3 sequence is CASSLAGGHTQYF. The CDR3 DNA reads TGTGCCAGCAGCTTAGCGGGGGGACATACGCAGTATTTT.

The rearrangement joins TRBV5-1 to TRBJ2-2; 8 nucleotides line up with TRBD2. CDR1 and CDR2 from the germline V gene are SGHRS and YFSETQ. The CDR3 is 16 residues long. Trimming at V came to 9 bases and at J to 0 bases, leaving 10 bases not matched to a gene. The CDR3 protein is CATQKIAGPNTGELFF. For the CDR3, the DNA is TGCGCCACCCAGAAGATAGCGGGACCGAACACCGGGGAGCTGTTTTTT.

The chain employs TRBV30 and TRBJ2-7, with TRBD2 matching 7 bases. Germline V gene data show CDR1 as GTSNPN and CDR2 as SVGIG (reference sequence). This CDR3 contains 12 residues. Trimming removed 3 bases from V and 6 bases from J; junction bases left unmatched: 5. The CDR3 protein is CAWRGGSGEQYF. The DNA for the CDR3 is TGTGCCTGGAGAGGCGGGAGCGGCGAGCAGTACTTC. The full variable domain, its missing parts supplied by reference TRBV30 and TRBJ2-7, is SQTIHQWPATLVQPVGSPLSLECTVEGTSNPNLYWYRQAAGRGLQLLFYSVGIGQISSEVPQNLSASRPQDRQFILSSKKLLLSDSGFYLCAWRGGSGEQYFGPGTRLTVT.

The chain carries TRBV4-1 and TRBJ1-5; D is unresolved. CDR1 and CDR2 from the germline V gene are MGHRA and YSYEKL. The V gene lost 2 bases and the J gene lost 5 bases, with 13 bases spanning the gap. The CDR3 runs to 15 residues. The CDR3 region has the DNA TGCGCCAGCAGCCAATACGACATGCCTTATCAGCCCCAGCATTTT. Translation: CASSQYDMPYQPQHF.

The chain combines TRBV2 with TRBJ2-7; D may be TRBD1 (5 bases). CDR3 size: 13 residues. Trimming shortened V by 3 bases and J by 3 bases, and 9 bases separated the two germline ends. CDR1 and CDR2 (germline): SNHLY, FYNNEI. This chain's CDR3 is CASSDRVGYEQYF. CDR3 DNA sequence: TGTGCCAGCAGTGACAGGGTAGGCTACGAGCAGTACTTC.

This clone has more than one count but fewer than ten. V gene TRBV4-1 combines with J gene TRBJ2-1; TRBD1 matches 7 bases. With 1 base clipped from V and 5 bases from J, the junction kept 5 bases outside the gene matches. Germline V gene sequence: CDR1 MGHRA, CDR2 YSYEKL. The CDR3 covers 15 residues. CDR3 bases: TGCGCCAGCAGCCAAGGGGACAGTGGGGACAATGAGCAGTTCTTC. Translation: CASSQGDSGDNEQFF.

CDR3 in amino acids: CASSLDHPGRVSPLHF. The DNA for the CDR3 is TGCGCCAGCAGCTTGGACCATCCGGGTCGGGTCTCACCCCTCCACTTT. This chain links TRBV5-1 with TRBJ1-6; D is unresolved. Trimming left V 0 bases short and J 10 bases short, with 17 bases between. Germline V gene data show CDR1 as SGHRS and CDR2 as YFSETQ. There are 16 residues in the CDR3. Filled out from reference TRBV5-1 and TRBJ1-6, the complete variable domain reads KAGVTQTPRYLIKTRGQQVTLSCSPISGHRSVSWYQQTPGQGLQFLFEYFSETQRNKGNFPGRFSGRQFSNSRSEMNVSTLELGDSALYLCASSLDHPGRVSPLHFGNGTRLTVT.

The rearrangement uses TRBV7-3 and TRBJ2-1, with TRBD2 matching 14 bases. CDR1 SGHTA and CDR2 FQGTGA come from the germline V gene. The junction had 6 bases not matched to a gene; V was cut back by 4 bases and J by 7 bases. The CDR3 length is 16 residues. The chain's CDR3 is CASSSPGLAGGNEQFF. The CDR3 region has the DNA TGTGCCAGCAGCTCCCCCGGACTAGCGGGGGGTAATGAGCAGTTCTTC.

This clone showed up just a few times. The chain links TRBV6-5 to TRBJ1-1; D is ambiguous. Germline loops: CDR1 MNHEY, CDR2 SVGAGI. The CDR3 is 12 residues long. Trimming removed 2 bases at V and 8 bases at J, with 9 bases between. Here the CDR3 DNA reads TGTGCCAGCAGTTACAACGGGTTCGAAGCTTTCTTT. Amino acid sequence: CASSYNGFEAFF.